This entry concerns a single T cell receptor beta chain. This sample is drawn from a study of blood T cell repertoires in COVID-19. TCRdb keeps only in-frame clones here, not all; method: immunoSEQ multiplex PCR. The table records about 20,000 clones, 91% of them present only once. Trimming left V 0 bases short and J 2 bases short, with 22 bases between. Germline CDR1 and CDR2: SGHDN and FVKESK. This CDR3 spans 19 amino acids. The sequencing sample was made of peripheral blood. The clonotype comes from a human donor in a cohort sampled during active COVID-19. The chain combines TRBV14 with TRBJ1-1; perhaps TRBD1 as D (5 bases). The CDR3 protein is CASSQDSMGPLRTNTEAFF. CDR3 nucleotides: TGTGCCAGCAGCCAAGATTCGATGGGGCCCCTCCGTACTAACACTGAAGCTTTCTTT.